A selection of T cell receptor beta chains follows, all from one sample in a study of cytotoxic CD8 clonotypes in ibrutinib-treated CLL. This table comes from immunoSEQ multiplex PCR, and its TCRdb copy is limited to in-frame clones, with some not included. The repertoire includes some 160,000 clones, roughly 86% of them detected once, and about 2% sits in the top ten. The sequenced sample was PBMCs, obtained after 12 months of ibrutinib treatment. These receptors were taken from a human donor with chronic lymphocytic leukemia. CDR3s include the opening cysteine and the closing phenylalanine or tryptophan. Clone size is not always given. Where it is, it says once, few, many or a class for expanded clones.

j_call clone_size v_call cdr3_aa
TRBJ2-1 - TRBV4-3 CASSRGPSGSYNEQFF
TRBJ2-7 - TRBV4-2 CASSPSGGRTSYEQYF
TRBJ2-4 once TRBV2 CASRRERGQDAAKNIQYF
TRBJ1-5 - TRBV4-2 CASSQVLAGQPQHF
TRBJ2-7 once TRBV7-9 CASSLAGTGIYEQYF
TRBJ1-2 - TRBV28 CASSSPFYGYTF
TRBJ1-1 - TRBV7-2 CASSLGERMAFF
TRBJ2-7 - TRBV7-8 CASSLEGMAGAHEQYF
TRBJ1-3 - TRBV10-3 CATRREQSSGNTIYF
TRBJ2-7 - TRBV2 CASRISGGPSYEQYF
TRBJ1-5 - TRBV30 CAWSPLRTVDNQPQHF
TRBJ1-2 - TRBV6-6 CASSQTVGIRDYGYTF
TRBJ1-2 - TRBV30 CAWSVLNGQASNYGYTF
TRBJ2-7 - TRBV18 CASSSGQGRGEQYF
TRBJ1-1 - TRBV30 CAWSQSTLAFF
TRBJ2-3 - TRBV7-3 CASSHGQDSTDTQYF
TRBJ2-2 - TRBV2 CASKDRRLAAYTGELFF
TRBJ1-5 once TRBV21-1 CATQTDYSNQPQHF
TRBJ1-5 - TRBV6-5 CASSNQGLRNQPQHF
TRBJ1-2 - TRBV7-2 CASSLAGVYGYTF
TRBJ2-5 - TRBV5-1 CASSLQLEGETQYF
TRBJ1-2 few TRBV7-2 CASSSPTGNGYTF
TRBJ2-1 - TRBV10-3 CAISPQGSSYNEQFF
TRBJ2-7 - TRBV27 CASSPGQRTHYEQYF
TRBJ2-3 - TRBV11-2 CASSIQTTSGDTQYF
TRBJ2-7 few TRBV5-5 CASSFSQNPGNEQYF
TRBJ2-1 - TRBV29-1 CSVDLAGGSLSGNEQFF
TRBJ2-1 - TRBV5-1 CASSSSGRTNEQFF
TRBJ2-3 few TRBV5-6 CASSFQSGGTDTQYF
TRBJ2-7 - TRBV11-3 CASAALRGPPYEQYF
TRBJ2-7 - TRBV7-9 CASSPQRLSRAGEQYF
TRBJ2-6 - TRBV18 CASSRSRGQGASGANVLTF
TRBJ1-2 few TRBV29-1 CSVAAGARGYTF
TRBJ2-3 - TRBV11-2 CASSSRRTDTQYF
TRBJ1-4 - TRBV13 CASSSRGQSNEKLFF
TRBJ1-1 - TRBV28 CASSRTDNTEAFF
TRBJ1-1 - TRBV14 CASSQAPGTLQRAFF
TRBJ1-2 - TRBV7-2 CASSTRTGDGGYTF
TRBJ1-5 - TRBV6-1 CASSDRDRGRNQPQHF
TRBJ2-5 once TRBV9 CASSEQGAGETQYF
TRBJ2-4 - TRBV5-1 CASSSVAGVSGNIQYF
TRBJ1-5 - TRBV6-4 CASRHGGNQPQHF
TRBJ1-1 once TRBV7-2 CASSLDRYQAFF
TRBJ2-5 once TRBV11-2 CASSLTMTSGSQETQYF
TRBJ2-7 - TRBV15 CATSRDRGRYEQYF
TRBJ1-1 - TRBV4-1 CASSHQKNTEAFF
TRBJ1-1 - TRBV18 CASSPPGQGVNAFF
TRBJ1-1 - TRBV11-3 CASSVDRVTEAFF
TRBJ2-7 - TRBV6-6 CASSFGQGSYEQYF
TRBJ1-1 - TRBV19 CASSILGGGVTEAFF